This T cell receptor beta chain was recovered during a study of CD8 T cells in ankylosing spondylitis. Study-wide results and limits: Disease-linked clones were found to be CD8+ and relatively rare in peripheral blood. Within ankylosing spondylitis blood, a TCR beta motif made up of several highly homologous variants appeared to be characteristic. Reactive arthritis synovial fluid and blood previously showed some of these motif variants.

Many counts were recorded for this clonotype. As yet, its antigen is unknown. A single record per CDR3 protein comes from TCRdb applying MiXCR to the 5' RACE reads. Found here are 150,000 to 200,000 distinct CDR3 sequences, 10% to 15% of them singletons; the top ten hold 11%. The CDR3 is made up of 13 amino acids. Trimming at V came to 5 bases and at J to 16 bases, leaving 10 bases not matched to a gene. The sample comprised blood, either unsorted or a sorted T cell fraction (not recorded which). The TCR comes from a female donor with ankylosing spondylitis or in good health (not recorded which). The chain carries TRBV12-3 or TRBV12-4 and TRBJ1-5; 11 positions agree with TRBD1. CDR3 amino acids: CASSPRTGGAEHF. In nucleotides, the CDR3 is TGTGCCAGCAGTCCCAGGACAGGGGGCGCGGAACATTTT.